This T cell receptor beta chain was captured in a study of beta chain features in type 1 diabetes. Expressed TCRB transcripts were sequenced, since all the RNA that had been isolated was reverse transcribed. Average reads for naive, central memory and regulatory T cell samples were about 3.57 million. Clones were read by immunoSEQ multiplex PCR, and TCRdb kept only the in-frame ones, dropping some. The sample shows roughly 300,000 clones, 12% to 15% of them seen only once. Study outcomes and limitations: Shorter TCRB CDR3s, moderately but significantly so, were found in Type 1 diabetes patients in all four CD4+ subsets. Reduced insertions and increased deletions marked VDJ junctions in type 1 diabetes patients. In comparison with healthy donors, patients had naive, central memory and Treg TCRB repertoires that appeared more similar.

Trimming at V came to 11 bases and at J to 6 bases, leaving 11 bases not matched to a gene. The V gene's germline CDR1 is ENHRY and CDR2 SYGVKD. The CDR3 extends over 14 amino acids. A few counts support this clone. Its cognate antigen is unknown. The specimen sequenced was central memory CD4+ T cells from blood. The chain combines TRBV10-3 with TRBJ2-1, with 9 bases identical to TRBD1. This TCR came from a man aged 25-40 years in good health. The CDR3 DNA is TGTGCCTCCGGCCGGGACAGGGTGGCCAATGAGCAGTTCTTC. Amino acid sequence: CASGRDRVANEQFF.